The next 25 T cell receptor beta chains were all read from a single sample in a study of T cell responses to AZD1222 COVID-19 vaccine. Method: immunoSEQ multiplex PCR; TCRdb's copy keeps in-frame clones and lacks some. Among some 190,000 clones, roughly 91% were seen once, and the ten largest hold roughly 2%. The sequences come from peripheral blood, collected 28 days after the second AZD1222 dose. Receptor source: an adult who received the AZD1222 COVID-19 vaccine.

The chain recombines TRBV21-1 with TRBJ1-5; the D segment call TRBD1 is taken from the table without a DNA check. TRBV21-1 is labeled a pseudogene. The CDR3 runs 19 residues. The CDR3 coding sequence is TGTGCCAGCAGCAAAACAGGACAGGGAGATCTGTATAGCAATCAGCCCCAGCATTTT. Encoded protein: CASSKTGQGDLYSNQPQHF.

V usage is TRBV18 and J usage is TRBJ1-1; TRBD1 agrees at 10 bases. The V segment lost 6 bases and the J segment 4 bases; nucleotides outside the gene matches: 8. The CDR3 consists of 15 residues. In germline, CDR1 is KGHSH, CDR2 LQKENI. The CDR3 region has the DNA TGTGCCAGCTCCGTAGACAGGGGGCAAGGCACTGAAGCTTTCTTT. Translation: CASSVDRGQGTEAFF.

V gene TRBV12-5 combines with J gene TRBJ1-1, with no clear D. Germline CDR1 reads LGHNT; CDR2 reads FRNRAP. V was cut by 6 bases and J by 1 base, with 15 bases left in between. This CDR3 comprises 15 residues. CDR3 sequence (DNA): TGTGCTAGTGGACCAGTCAAGAGGGAGAACACTGAAGCTTTCTTT. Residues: CASGPVKRENTEAFF. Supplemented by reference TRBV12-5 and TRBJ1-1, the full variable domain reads DARVTQTPRHKVTEMGQEVTMRCQPILGHNTVFWYRQTMMQGLELLAYFRNRAPLDDSGMPKDRFSAEMPDATLATLKIQPSEPRDSAVYFCASGPVKRENTEAFFGQGTRLTVV.

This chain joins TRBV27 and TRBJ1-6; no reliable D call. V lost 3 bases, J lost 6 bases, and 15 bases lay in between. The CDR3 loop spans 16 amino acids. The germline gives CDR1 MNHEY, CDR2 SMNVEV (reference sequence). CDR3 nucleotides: TGTGCCAGCAGTTTTGAAAGCCCCAGCGGTAATTCACCCCTCCACTTT. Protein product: CASSFESPSGNSPLHF.

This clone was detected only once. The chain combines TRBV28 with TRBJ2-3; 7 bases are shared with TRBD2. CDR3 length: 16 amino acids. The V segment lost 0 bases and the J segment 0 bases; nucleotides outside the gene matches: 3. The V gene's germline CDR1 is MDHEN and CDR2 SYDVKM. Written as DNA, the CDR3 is TGTGCCAGCAGTTTATGGGGGGGGGAAAGCACAGATACGCAGTATTTT. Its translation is CASSLWGGESTDTQYF.

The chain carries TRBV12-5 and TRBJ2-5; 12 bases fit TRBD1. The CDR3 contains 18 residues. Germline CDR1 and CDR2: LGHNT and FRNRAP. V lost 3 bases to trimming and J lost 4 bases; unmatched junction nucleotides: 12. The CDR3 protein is CASGFLRPGQGAGETQYF. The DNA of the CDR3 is TGTGCTAGTGGTTTCCTGCGGCCGGGACAGGGGGCCGGAGAGACCCAGTACTTC. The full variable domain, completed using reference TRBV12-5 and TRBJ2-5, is DARVTQTPRHKVTEMGQEVTMRCQPILGHNTVFWYRQTMMQGLELLAYFRNRAPLDDSGMPKDRFSAEMPDATLATLKIQPSEPRDSAVYFCASGFLRPGQGAGETQYFGPGTRLLVL.

Here the CDR3 DNA reads TGTGCCAGTAGTATAGAGCTTGGCACAGATACGCAGTATTTT. This gives the protein CASSIELGTDTQYF. The chain links TRBV19 to TRBJ2-3, with D unresolved. Germline V CDR1 and CDR2: LNHDA, SQIVND (reference sequence). The CDR3 consists of 14 residues. Trimming took 0 bases from V and 1 from J, leaving 5 bases between them. The full variable domain, its missing parts supplied by reference TRBV19 and TRBJ2-3, is DGGITQSPKYLFRKEGQNVTLSCEQNLNHDAMYWYRQDPGQGLRLIYYSQIVNDFQKGDIAEGYSVSREKKESFPLTVTSAQKNPTAFYLCASSIELGTDTQYFGPGTRLTVL.

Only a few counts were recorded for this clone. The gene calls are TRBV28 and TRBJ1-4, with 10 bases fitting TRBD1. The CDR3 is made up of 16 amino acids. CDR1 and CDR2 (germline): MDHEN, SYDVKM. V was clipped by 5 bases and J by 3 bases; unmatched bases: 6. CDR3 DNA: TGTGCCAGCAGTCGACAGGGGGCGCGATCTAATGAAAAACTGTTTTTT. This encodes CASSRQGARSNEKLFF.

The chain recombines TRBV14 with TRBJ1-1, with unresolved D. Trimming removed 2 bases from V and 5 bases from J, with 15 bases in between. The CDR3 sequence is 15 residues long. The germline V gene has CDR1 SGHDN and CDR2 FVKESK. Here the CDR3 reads CASSQKESGRTEAFF. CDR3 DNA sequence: TGTGCCAGCAGCCAAAAAGAATCGGGAAGGACTGAAGCTTTCTTT.

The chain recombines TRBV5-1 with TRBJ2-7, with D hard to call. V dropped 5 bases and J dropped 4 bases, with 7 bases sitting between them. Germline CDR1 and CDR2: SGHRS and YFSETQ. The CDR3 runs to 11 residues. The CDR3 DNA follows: TGCGCCAGCAGTTGGGGTTACGAGCAGTACTTC. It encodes CASSWGYEQYF.

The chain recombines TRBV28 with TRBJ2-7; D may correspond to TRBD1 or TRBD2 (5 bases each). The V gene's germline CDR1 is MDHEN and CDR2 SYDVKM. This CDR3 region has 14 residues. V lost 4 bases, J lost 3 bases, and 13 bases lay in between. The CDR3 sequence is CASSSGPTIYEQYF. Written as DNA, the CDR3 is TGTGCCAGCAGTTCGGGACCTACTATCTACGAGCAGTACTTC.

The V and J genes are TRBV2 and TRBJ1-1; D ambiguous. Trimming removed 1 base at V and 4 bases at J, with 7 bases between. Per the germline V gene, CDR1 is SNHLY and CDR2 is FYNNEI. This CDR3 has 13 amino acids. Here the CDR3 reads CASSEGVGTEAFF. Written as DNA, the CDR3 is TGTGCCAGCAGTGAAGGGGTGGGCACTGAAGCTTTCTTT.

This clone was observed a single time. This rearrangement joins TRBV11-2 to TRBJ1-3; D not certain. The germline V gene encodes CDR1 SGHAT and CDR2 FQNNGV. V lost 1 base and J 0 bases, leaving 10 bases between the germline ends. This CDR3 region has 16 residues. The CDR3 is CASSLVGLTSGNTIYF. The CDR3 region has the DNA TGTGCCAGCAGCTTAGTAGGCCTAACCTCTGGAAACACCATATATTTT.

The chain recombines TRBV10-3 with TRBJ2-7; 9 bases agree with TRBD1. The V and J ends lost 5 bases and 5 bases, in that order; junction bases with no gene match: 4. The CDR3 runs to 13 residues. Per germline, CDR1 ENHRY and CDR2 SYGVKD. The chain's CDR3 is CAISNGQGNEQYF. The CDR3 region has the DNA TGTGCCATCAGTAATGGACAGGGGAACGAGCAGTACTTC.

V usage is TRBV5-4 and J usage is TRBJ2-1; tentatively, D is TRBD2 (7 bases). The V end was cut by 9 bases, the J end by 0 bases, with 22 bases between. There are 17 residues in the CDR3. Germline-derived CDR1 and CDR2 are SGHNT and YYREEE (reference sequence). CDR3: CAMNGGPGKSSYNEQFF. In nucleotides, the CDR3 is TGTGCCATGAACGGGGGGCCGGGGAAGAGCTCCTACAATGAGCAGTTCTTC.

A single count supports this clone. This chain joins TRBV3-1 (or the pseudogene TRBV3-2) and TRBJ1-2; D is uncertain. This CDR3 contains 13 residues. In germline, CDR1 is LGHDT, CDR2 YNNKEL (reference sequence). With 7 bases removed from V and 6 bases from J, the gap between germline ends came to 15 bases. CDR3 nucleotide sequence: TGTGCCAGCAACTCGGAAGGTCTTCATGGCTACACCTTC. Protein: CASNSEGLHGYTF.

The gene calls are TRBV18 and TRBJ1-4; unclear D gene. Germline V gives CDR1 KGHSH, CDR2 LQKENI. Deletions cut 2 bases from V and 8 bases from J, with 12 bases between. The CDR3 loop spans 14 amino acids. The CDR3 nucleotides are TGTGCCAGCTCACCAGCCGGGTTCTCCGAAAAACTGTTTTTT. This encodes CASSPAGFSEKLFF.

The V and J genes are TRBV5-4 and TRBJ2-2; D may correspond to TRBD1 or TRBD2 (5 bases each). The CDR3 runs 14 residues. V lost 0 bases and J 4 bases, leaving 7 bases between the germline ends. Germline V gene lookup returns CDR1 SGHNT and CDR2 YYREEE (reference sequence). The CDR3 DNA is TGTGCCAGCAGCTTGGGGGGGAGCACCGGGGAGCTGTTTTTT. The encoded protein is CASSLGGSTGELFF.

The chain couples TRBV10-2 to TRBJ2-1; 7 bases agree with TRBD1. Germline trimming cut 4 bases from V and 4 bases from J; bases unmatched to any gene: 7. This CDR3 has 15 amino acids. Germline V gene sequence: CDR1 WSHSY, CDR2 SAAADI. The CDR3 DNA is TGCGCCAGCAGTGGCCAAGGACAGGTGTACAATGAGCAGTTCTTC. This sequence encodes CASSGQGQVYNEQFF.

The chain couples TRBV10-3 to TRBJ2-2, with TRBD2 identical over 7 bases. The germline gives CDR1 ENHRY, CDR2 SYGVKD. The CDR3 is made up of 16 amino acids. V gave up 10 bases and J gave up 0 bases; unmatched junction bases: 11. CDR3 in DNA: TGTGCCAGCCGAAAAGCGGGAAAGGCGAACACCGGGGAGCTGTTTTTT. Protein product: CASRKAGKANTGELFF.

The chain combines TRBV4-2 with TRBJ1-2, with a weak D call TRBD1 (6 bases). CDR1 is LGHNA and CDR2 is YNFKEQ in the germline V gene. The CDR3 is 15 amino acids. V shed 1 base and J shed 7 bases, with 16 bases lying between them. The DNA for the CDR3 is TGTGCCAGCAGCCAAGCGACAGGTCCCCTAGGTGGCTACACCTTC. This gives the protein CASSQATGPLGGYTF.

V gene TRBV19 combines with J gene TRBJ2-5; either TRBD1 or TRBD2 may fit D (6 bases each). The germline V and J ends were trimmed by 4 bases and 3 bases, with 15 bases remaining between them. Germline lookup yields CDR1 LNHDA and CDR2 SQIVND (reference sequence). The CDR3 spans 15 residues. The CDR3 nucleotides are TGTGCCAGTAGTAAAGGGGGATGGGAGGAAGAGACCCAGTACTTC. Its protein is CASSKGGWEEETQYF.

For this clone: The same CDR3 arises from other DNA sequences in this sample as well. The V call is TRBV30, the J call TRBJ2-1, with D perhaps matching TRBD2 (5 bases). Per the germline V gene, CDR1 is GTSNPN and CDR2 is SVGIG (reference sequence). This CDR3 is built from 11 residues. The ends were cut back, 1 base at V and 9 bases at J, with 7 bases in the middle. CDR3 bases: TGTGCCTGGAGTGGCCGGGGTGAGCAGTTCTTC. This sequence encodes CAWSGRGEQFF.

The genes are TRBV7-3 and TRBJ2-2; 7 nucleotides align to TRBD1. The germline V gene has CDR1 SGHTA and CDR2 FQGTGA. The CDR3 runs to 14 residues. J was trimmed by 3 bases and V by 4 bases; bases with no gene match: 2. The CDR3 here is CASSYDRDTGELFF. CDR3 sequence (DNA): TGTGCCAGCAGCTATGACAGGGACACCGGGGAGCTGTTTTTT.

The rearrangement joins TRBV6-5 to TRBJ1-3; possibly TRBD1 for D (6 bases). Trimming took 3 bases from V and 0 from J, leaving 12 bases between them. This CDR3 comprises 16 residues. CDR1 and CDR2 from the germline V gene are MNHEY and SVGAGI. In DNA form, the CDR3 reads TGTGCCAGCAGTTATGGGGACATGATCTCTGGAAACACCATATATTTT. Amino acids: CASSYGDMISGNTIYF.